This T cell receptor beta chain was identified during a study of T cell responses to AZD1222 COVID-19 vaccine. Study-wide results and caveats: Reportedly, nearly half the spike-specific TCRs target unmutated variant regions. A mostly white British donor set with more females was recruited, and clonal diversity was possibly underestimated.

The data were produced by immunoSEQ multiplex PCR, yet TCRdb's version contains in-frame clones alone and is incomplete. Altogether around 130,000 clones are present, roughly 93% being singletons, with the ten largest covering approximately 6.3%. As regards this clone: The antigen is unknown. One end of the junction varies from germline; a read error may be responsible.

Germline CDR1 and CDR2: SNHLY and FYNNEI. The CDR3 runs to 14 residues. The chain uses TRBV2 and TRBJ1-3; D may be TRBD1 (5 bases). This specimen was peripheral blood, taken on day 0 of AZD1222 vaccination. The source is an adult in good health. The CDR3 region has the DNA TGTGCCAGCAGCGAAGGACATTTAGGAAACACCATATATTTT. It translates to CASSEGHLGNTIYF.